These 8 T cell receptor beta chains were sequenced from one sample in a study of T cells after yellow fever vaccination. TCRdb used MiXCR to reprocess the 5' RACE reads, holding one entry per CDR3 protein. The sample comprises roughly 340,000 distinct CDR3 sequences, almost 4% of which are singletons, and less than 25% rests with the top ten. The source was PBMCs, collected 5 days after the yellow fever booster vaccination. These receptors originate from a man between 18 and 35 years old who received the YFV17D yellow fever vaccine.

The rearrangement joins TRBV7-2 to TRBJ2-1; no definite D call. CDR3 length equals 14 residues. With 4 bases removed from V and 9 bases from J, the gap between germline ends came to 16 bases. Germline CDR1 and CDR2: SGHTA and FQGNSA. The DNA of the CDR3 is TGTGCCAGCAGCTCGGACGGCCGGTTGGGTGAGCAGTTCTTC. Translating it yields CASSSDGRLGEQFF.

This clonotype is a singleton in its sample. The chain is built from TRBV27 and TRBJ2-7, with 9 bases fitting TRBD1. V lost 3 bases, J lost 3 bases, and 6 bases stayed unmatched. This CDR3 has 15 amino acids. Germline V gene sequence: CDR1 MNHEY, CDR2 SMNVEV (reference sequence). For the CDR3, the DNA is TGTGCCAGCAGTTTGGACAGGGGTGGTTACTACGAGCAGTACTTC. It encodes CASSLDRGGYYEQYF.

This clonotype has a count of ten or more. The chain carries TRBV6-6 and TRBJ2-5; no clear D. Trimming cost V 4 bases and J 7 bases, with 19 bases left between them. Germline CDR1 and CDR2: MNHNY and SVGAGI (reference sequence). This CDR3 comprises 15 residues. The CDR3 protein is CASSSPNRPGRTQYF. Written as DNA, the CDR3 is TGTGCCAGCAGTTCCCCGAATAGGCCCGGCAGGACCCAGTACTTC.

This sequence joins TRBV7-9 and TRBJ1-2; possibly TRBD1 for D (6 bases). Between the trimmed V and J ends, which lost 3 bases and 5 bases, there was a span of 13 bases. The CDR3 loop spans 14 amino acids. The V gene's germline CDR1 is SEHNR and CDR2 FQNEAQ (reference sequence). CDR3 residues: CASSFVETGYGYTF. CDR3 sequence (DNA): TGTGCCAGCAGCTTTGTGGAAACAGGGTATGGCTACACCTTC.

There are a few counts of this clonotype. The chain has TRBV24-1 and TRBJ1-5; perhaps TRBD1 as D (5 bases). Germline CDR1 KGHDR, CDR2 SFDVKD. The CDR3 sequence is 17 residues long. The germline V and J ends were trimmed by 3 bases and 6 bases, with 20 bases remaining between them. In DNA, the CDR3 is TGTGCCACCAGTGATCGACCCGGGCAGGGAATAGGTCAGCCCCAGCATTTT. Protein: CATSDRPGQGIGQPQHF.

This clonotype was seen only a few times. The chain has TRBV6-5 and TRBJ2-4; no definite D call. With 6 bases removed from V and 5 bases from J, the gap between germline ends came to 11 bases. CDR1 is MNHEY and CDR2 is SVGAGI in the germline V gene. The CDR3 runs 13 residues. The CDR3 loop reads CASSRRLENIQYF. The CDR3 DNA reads TGTGCCAGCAGCCGCCGGTTAGAAAACATTCAGTACTTC.

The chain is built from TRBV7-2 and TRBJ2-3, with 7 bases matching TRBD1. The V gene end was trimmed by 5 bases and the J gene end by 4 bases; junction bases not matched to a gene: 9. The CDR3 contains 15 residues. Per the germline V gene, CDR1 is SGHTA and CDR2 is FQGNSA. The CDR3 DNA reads TGTGCCAGCAGCCGTCAGACAGGGATCGCAGATACGCAGTATTTT. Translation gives CASSRQTGIADTQYF.

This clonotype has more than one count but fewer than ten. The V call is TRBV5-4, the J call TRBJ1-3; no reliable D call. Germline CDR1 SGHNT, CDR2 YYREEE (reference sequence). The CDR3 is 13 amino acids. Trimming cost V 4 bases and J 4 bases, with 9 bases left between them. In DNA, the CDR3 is TGTGCCAGCAGCCCTCCCGGGGGAAACACCATATATTTT. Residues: CASSPPGGNTIYF.